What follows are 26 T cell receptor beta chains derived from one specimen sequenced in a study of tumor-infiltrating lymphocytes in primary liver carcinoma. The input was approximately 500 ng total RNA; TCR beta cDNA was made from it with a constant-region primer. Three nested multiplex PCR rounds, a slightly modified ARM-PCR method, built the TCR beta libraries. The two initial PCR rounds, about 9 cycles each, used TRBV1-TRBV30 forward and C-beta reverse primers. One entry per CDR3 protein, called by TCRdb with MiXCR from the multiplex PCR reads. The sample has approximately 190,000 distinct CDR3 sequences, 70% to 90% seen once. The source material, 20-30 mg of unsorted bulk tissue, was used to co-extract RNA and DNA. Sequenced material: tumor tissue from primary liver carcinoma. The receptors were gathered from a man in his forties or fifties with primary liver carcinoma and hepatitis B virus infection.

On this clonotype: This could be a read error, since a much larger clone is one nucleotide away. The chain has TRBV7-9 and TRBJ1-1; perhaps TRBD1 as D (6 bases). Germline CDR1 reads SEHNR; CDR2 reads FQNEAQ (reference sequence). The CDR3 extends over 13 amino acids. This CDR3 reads CTSSSGRGTEAFF. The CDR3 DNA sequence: TGTACCAGCAGCTCAGGCAGGGGCACTGAAGCTTTCTTT.

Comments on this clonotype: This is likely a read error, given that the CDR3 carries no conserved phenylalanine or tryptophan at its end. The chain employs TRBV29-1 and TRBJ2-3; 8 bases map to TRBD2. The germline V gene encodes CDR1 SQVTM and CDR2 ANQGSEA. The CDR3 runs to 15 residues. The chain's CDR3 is CSVRTSGSWKDTQYV. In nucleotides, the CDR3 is TGTAGCGTACGGACCAGCGGGAGTTGGAAAGATACGCAGTATGTT.

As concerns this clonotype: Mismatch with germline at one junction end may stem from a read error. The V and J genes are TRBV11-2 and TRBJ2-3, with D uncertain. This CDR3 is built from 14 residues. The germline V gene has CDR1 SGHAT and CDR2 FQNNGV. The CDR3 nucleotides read TGTGCCAGAAGCTTAAACATACAAGGGGATACGCAGTATTTT. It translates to CARSLNIQGDTQYF.

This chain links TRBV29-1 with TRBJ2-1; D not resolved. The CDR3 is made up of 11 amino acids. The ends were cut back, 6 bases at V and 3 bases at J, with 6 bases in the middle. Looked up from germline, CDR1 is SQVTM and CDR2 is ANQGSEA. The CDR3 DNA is TGCAGCGTCTACTTCTACAATGAGCAGTTCTTC. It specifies CSVYFYNEQFF.

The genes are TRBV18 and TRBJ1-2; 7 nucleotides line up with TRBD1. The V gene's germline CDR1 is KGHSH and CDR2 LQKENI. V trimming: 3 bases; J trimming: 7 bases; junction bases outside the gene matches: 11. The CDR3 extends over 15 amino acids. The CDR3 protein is CASSPRDSSKVGYTF. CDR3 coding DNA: TGTGCCAGCTCACCCCGGGACAGCTCTAAAGTTGGCTACACCTTC.

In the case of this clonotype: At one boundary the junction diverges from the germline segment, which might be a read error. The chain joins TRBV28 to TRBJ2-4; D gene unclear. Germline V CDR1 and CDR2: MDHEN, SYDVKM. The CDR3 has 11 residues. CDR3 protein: CASSSILIQYF. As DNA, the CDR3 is TGTGCCAGTAGTTCGATACTTATTCAGTACTTC.

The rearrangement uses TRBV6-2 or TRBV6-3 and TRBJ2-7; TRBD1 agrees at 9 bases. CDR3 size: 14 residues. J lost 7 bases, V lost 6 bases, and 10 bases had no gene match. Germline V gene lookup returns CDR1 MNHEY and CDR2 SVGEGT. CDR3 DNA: TGTGCCAGCAGACCTCGGGACAGGGCCCAAGAGCAGTACTTC. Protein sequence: CASRPRDRAQEQYF.

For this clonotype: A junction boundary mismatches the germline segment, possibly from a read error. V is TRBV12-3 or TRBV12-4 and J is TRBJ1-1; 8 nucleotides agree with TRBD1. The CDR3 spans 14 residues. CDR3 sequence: CASIRDRFNTEAFF. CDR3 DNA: TGTGCTAGCATACGGGACAGGTTTAACACTGAAGCTTTCTTT.

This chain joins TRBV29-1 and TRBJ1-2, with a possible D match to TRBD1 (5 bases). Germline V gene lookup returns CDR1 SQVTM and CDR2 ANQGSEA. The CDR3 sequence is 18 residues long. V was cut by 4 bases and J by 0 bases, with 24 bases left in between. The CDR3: CSVGALTGTQAANYGYTF. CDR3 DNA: TGCAGCGTTGGGGCGCTAACAGGAACTCAAGCGGCTAACTATGGCTACACCTTC.

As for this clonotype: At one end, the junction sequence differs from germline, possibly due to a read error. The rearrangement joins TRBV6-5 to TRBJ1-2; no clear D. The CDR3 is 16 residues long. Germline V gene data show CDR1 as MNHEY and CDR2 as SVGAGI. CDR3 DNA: TGTACCAGCAGTTCCGGGGTCGAGGTCGTCGACTATGGCTACACCTTC. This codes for CTSSSGVEVVDYGYTF.

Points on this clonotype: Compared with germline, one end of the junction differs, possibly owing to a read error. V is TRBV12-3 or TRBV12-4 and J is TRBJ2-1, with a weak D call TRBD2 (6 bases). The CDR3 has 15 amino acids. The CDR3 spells CGSSFAGTSYNEQFF. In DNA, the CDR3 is TGTGGCAGCAGTTTCGCGGGAACATCCTACAATGAGCAGTTCTTC.

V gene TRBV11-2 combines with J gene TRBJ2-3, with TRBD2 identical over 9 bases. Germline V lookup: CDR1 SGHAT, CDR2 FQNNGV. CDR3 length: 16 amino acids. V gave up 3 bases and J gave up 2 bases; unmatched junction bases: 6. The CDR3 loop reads CASSFIAGAVTDTQYF. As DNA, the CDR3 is TGTGCCAGCAGCTTCATAGCGGGAGCGGTCACAGATACGCAGTATTTT.

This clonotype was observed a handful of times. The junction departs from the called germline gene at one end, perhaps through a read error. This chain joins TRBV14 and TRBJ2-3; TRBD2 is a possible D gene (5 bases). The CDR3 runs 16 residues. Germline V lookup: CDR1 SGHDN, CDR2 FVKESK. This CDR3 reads CASSQDSGLITDTQYF. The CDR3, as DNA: TGTGCCAGCAGCCAAGATTCAGGACTCATCACAGATACGCAGTACTTT.

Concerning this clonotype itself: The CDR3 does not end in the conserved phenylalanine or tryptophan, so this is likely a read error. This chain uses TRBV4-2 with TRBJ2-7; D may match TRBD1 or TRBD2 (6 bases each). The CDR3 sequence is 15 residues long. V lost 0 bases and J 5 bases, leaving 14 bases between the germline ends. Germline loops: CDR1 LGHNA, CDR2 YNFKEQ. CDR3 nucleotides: TGTGCCAGCAGCCAAGATAGCAGGAGGGACAACGAGCAGTACTTA. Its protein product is CASSQDSRRDNEQYL.

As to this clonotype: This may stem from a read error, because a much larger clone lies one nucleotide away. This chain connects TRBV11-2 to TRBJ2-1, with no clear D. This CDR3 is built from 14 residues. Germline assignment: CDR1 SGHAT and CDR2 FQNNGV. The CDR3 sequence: CASSNFHSYNEQIF. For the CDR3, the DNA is TGTGCCAGCAGCAACTTCCACTCCTACAATGAGCAGATCTTC.

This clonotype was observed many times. CDR3 nucleotide sequence: TGTGCCAGCAGCCGGACTAGCGGGAGGACCGGGGAGCTGTTTTTT. Translation gives CASSRTSGRTGELFF. V usage is TRBV5-6 and J usage is TRBJ2-2, with 14 bases lining up with TRBD2. CDR3 length equals 15 residues. Germline trimming cut 4 bases from V and 5 bases from J; bases unmatched to any gene: 1. Germline values: CDR1 SGHDT, CDR2 YYEEEE.

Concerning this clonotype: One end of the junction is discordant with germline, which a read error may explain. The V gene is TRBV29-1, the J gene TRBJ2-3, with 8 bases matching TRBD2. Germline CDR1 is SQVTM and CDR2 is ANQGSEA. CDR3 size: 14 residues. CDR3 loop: CNATGAGAVDTQYF. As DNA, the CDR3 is TGCAATGCAACGGGAGCGGGGGCAGTGGATACGCAATATTTT.

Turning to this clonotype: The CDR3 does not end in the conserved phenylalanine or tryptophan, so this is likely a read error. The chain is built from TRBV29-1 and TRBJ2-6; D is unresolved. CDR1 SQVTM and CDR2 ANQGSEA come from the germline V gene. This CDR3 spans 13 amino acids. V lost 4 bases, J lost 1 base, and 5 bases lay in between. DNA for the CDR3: TGCAGCGTTGCAAGGTCTGGGGCCAACGTCCTGACTCTC. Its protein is CSVARSGANVLTL.

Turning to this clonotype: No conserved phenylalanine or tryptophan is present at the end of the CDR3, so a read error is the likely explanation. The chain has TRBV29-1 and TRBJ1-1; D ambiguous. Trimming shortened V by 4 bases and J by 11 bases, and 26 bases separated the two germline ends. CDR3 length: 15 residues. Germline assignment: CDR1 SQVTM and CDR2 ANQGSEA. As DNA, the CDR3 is TGCAGCGTTGGTGGAGGATGGGCTATGAACAGTGATGCTTTCTCT. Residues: CSVGGGWAMNSDAFS.

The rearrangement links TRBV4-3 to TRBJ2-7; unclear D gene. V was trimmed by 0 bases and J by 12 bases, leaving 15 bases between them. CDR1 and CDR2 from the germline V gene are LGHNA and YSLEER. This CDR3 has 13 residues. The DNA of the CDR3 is TGCGCCAGCAGCCAAGATCTGCCCTGCGAACTGTACTTC. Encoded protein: CASSQDLPCELYF.

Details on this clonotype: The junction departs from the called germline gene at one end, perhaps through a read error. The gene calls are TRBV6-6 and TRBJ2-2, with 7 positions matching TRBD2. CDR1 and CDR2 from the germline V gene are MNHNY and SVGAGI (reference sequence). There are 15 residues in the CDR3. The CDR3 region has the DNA TGTGCCAGCAGTCCCGGGGGGACGAACACCGGGGAGCTGTCTTTT. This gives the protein CASSPGGTNTGELSF.

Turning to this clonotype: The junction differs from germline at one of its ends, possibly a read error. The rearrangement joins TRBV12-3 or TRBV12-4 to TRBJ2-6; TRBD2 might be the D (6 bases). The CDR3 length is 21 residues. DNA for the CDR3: TGTGCCAGCAGTCGGACCCGACTAGTCCCCGGTAGGGCCTCTGAGGCCAACGTCCTGAGGTTC. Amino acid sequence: CASSRTRLVPGRASEANVLRF.

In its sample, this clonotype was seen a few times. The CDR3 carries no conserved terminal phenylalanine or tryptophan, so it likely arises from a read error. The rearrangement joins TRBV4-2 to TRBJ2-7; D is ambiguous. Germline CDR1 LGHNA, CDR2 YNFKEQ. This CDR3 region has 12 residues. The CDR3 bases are TGTGCCAACAGCCAAGATCGGAACGAGCAGTACTGC. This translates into CANSQDRNEQYC.

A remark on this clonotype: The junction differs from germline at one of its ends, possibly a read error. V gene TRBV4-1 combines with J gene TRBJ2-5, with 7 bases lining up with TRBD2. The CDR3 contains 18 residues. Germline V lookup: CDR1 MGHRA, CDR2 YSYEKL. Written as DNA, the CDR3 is TGCGCCAGCAACTCTTCAGGAGCCCCCGCTAGCGGCCAAGAGACCCAGAACTTC. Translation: CASNSSGAPASGQETQNF.

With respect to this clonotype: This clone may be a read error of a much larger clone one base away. Written as DNA, the CDR3 is TGCGCCAGCAGCTTGGGGTTTATTGGAGAGATCCAGTACTTC. Amino acids: CASSLGFIGEIQYF. The rearrangement joins TRBV5-1 to TRBJ2-5; D gene uncertain. The CDR3 contains 14 residues. Germline CDR1 reads SGHRS; CDR2 reads YFSETQ.

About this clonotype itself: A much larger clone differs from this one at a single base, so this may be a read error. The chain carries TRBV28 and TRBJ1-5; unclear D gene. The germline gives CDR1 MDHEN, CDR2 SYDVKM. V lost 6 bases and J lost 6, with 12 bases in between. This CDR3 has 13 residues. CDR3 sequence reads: CASSPRKIQPQHF. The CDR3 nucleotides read TGTGCCAGCAGCCCCCGGAAGATTCAGCCCCAGCATTTT.